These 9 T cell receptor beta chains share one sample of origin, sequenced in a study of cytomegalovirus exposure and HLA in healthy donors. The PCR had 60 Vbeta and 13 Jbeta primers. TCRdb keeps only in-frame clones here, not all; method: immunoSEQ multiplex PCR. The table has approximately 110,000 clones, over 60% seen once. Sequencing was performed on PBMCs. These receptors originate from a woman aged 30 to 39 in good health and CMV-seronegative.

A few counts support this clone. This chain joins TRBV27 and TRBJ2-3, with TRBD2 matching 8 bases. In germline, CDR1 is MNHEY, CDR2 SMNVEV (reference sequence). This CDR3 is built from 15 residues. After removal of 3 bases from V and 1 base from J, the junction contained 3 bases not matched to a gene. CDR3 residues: CASSFLLAGTDTQYF. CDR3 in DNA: TGTGCCAGCAGTTTTTTACTAGCGGGCACAGATACGCAGTATTTT.

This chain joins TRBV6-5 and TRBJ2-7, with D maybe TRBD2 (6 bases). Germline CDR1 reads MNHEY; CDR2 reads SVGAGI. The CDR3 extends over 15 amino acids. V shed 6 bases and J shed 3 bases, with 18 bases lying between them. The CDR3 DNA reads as TGTGCCAGCAGCCACAGTGGGGACTTAGTCTACGAGCAGTACTTC. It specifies CASSHSGDLVYEQYF.

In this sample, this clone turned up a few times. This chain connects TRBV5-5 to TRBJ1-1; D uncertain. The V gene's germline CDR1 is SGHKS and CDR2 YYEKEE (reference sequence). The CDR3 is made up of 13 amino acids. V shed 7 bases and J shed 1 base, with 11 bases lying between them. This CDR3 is CASRNSPNTEAFF. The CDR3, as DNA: TGTGCCAGCCGTAATTCCCCGAACACTGAAGCTTTCTTT.

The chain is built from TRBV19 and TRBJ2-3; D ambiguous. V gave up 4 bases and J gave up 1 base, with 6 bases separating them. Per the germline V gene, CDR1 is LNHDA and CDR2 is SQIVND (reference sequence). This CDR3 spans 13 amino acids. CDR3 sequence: CASSSGGTDTQYF. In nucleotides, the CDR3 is TGTGCCAGTAGTAGCGGAGGCACAGATACGCAGTATTTT.

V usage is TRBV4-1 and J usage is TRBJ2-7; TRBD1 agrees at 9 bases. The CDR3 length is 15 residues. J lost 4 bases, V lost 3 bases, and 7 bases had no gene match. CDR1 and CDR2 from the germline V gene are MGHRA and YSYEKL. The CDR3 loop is CASSHPRTGEYEQYF. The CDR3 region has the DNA TGCGCCAGCAGCCACCCCAGGACAGGGGAATACGAGCAGTACTTC.

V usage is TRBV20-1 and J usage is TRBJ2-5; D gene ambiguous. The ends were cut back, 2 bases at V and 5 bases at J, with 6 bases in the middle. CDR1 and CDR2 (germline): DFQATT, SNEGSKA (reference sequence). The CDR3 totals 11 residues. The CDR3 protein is CSARLQETQYF. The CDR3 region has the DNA TGCAGTGCTAGATTGCAGGAGACCCAGTACTTC.

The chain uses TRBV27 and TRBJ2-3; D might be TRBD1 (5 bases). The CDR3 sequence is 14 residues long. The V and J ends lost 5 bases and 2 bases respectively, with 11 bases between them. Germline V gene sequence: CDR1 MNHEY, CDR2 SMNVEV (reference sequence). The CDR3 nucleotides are TGTGCCAGCAGTGGAAGGGGTGCCACAGATACGCAGTATTTT. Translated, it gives CASSGRGATDTQYF.

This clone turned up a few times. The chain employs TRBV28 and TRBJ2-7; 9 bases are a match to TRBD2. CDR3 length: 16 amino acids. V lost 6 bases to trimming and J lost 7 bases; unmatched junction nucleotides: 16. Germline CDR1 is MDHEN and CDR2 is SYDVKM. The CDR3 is CASRSYRAGGPGEQYF. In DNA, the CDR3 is TGTGCCAGCAGATCCTACCGGGCGGGAGGGCCTGGTGAGCAGTACTTC.

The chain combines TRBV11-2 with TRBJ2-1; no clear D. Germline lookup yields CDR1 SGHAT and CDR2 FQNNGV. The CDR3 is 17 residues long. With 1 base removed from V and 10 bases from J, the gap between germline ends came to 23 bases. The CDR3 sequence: CASSLVRWVDNPREQFF. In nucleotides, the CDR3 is TGTGCCAGCAGCTTAGTTCGATGGGTAGACAATCCCAGGGAGCAGTTCTTC.